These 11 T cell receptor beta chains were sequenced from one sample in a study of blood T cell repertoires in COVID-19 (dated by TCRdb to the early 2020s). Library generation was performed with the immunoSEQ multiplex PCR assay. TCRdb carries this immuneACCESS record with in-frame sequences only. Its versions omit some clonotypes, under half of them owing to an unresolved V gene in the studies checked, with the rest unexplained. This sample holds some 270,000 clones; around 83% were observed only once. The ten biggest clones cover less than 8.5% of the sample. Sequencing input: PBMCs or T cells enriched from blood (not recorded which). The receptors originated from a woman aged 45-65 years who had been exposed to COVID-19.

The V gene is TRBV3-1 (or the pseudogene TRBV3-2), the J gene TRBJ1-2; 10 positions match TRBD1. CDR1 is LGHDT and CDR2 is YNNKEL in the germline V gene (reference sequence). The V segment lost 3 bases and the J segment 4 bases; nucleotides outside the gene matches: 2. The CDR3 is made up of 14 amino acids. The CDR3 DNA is TGTGCCAGCAGCCAGGGACAGGGGAGCTATGGCTACACCTTC. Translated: CASSQGQGSYGYTF.

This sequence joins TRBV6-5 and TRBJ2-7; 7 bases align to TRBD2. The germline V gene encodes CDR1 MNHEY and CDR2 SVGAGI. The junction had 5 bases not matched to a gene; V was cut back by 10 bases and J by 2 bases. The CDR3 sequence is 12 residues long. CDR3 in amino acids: CATSGGTYEQYF. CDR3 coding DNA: TGTGCCACTAGCGGAGGCACCTACGAGCAGTACTTC.

CDR3 loop: CASSSTGGSYEQYF. As DNA, the CDR3 is TGCGCCAGCAGCTCGACAGGAGGCTCCTACGAGCAGTACTTC. The chain couples TRBV4-1 to TRBJ2-7, with a weak D call TRBD1 (6 bases). Germline V gene sequence: CDR1 MGHRA, CDR2 YSYEKL. Between the trimmed V and J ends, which lost 5 bases and 0 bases, there was a span of 11 bases. The CDR3 runs to 14 residues.

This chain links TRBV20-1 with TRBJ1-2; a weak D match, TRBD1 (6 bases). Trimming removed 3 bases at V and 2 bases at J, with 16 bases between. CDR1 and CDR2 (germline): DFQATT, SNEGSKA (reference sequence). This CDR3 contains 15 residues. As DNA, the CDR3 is TGCAGTGCTAGTCAGTTGGGGGACAACAACTATGGCTACACCTTC. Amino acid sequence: CSASQLGDNNYGYTF.

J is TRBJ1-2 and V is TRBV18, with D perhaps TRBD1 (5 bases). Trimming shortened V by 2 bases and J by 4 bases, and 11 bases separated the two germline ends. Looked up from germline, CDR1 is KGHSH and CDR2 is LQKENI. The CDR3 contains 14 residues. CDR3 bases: TGTGCCAGCTCACCAAGGGACGGGAGCTATGGCTACACCTTC. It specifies CASSPRDGSYGYTF. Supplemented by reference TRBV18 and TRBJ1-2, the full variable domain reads NAGVMQNPRHLVRRRGQEARLRCSPMKGHSHVYWYRQLPEEGLKFMVYLQKENIIDESGMPKERFSAEFPKEGPSILRIQQVVRGDSAAYFCASSPRDGSYGYTFGSGTRLTVV.

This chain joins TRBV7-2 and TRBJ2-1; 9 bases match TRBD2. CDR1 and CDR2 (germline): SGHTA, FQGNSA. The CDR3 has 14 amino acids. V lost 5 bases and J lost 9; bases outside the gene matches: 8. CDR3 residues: CASSRSGGRREQFF. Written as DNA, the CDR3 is TGTGCCAGCAGCAGGAGCGGGGGGAGGCGTGAGCAGTTCTTC.

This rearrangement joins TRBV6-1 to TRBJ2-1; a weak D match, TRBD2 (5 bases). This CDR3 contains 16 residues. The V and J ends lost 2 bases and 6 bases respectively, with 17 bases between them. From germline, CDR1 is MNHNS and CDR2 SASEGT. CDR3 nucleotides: TGTGCCAGCAGTGAACCGGGGATTGGAAGAGGCAATGAGCAGTTCTTC. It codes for CASSEPGIGRGNEQFF.

The CDR3, as DNA: TGTGCCAGCAGCGCCGGGGGACAGGGTGGTAGAGGGACCCAGTACTTC. This gives the protein CASSAGGQGGRGTQYF. The rearrangement joins TRBV7-7 to TRBJ2-5; TRBD1 agrees at 9 bases. V lost 5 bases and J lost 7; bases outside the gene matches: 14. Per germline, CDR1 SSHAT and CDR2 FNYEAQ (reference sequence). The CDR3 loop spans 16 amino acids.

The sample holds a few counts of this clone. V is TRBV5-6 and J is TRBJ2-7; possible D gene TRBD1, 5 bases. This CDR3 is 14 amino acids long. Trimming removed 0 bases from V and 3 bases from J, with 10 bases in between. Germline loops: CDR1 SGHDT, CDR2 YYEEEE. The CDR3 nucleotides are TGTGCCAGCAGCTTGGGGACAAGTTTCTACGAGCAGTACTTC. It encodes CASSLGTSFYEQYF.

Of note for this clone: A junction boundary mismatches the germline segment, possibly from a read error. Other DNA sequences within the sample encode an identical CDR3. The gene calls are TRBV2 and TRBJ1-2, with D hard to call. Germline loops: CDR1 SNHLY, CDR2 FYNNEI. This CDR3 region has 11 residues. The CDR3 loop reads CASSQDYGYTF. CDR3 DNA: TGTGCCAGCAGCCAGGACTATGGTTACACCTTC.

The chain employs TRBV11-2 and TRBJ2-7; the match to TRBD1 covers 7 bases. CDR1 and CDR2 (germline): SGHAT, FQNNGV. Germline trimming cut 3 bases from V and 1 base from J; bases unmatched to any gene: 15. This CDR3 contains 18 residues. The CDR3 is CASSFGTANSFTSYEQYF. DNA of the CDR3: TGTGCCAGCAGCTTCGGGACAGCGAACTCGTTTACTTCCTACGAGCAGTACTTC.